This TCR beta chain was captured by sequencing in a study of T-cell memory formation after mild COVID-19 (dated by TCRdb to 2020 to 2023). Turning to the overall study: TCR sequence clusters from the two donors were largely donor specific. The cohort comprised two young, previously healthy adult volunteers, one female and one male. In two donors, T-cell clones that expanded and contracted after mild COVID-19 were tracked by sequencing TCRalpha and TCRbeta repertoires over time. Study-wide findings and limitations: SARS-CoV-2 specificity was not confirmed for the second-wave clones peaking on day 37. Contracting CD4+ clones were found mainly in CM and EM memory subsets, while CD8+ clones were enriched in EMRA. The study covered only a couple of mild cases, and larger cohorts including severe cases with pre-infection samples were considered necessary. Some responding clones were found in pre-infection memory, which suggests that pre-existing cross-reactive memory T cells took part in the SARS-CoV-2 response. From day 15 to 85, contracting clones showed balanced CD4/CD8 phenotypes, whereas a second wave of clones that expanded from day 15 to 37 leaned towards CD4+.

Via the germline V gene, CDR1 is MGHRA and CDR2 YSYEKL. V is shortened by 4 bases, J by 2 bases, and the region joining them spans 17 bases. The CDR3 covers 17 residues, taking in both the cysteine and the phenylalanine. Just the 51-base CDR3 DNA is kept, in frame starting at base 1. Ficoll-Paque density gradient centrifugation was used to isolate PBMCs. The listed sequencing device is Illumina NovaSeq 6000. TCRalpha and TCRbeta cDNA libraries were built by 5'RACE with constant-segment primers, adding sample barcodes and unique molecular identifiers. Trizol reagent was used to extract RNA from every sample. Amplification of the libraries took two PCR steps, and the second step added a second sample barcode plus Illumina TruSeq adapters. Sequencing of libraries was performed on an Illumina NovaSeq with 2 x 150 bp paired-end reads. The authors' pipeline ran thus. Demultiplexing of reads and collapsing into UMI-guided consensus sequences were performed with migec v1.2.7. Using mixcr v2.1.11, the UMI consensuses were aligned to TRA and TRB V and J templates and assembled into clonotypes. Clonotypes were classified as expanded or contracted when called significant by both edgeR and NoisET, with noise models trained on biological replicates. For edgeR calls, the thresholds were a false discovery rate-adjusted p below 0.01 and a log2 fold-change of 1. As an exploratory analysis of dynamics, max-normalized trajectories of the 1000 most abundant clonotypes were examined by PCA with hierarchical clustering. Separately sequenced CD4+ and CD8+ repertoires were used to assign a CD4 or CD8 phenotype to each responding clone. The public reads were run again by TCRdb, first through fastp at Q25 and then through MiXCR, and only productive beta chains were kept. Entries that share a CDR3 protein sequence are merged under the most common genes and DNA. For this entry, the V and J calls and clone size follow TCRdb and not the study's own pipeline. The sample table lists some 280,000 distinct CDR3 sequences, around 16% of them with a count of one. Jointly, the top ten make up roughly 25% of the sample.

This clonotype has a handful of counts. Its target antigen remains unknown. No base quality values were provided; no much bigger clone lies one nucleotide off. The sample taken for sequencing was PBMCs or a T cell subset sorted from them (not recorded which). This chain joins TRBV4-1 to TRBJ1-4; no D gene is confidently identified. This TCR was sampled from a young man who had mild COVID-19 (a few samples of this study predate the infection). The sample titles of this study are shuffled in the database, so cell type and time point are left out; the donor was told from shared clones. The sequence in DNA is TGCGCCAGCAGCCTTCGAGAGGGCCTTTCCACTAATGAAAAACTGTTTTTT. It translates as CASSLREGLSTNEKLFF.